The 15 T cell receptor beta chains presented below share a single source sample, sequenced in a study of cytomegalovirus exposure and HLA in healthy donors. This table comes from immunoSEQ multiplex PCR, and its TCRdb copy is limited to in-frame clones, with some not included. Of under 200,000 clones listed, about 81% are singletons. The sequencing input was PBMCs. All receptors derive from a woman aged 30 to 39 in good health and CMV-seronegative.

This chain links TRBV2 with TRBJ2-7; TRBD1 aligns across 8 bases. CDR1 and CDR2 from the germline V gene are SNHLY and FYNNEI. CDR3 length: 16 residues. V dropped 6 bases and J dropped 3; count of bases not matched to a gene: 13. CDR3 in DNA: TGTGCCAGCAGCGGAATGGACAGGGTCGTCAGCTACGAGCAGTACTTC. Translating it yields CASSGMDRVVSYEQYF.

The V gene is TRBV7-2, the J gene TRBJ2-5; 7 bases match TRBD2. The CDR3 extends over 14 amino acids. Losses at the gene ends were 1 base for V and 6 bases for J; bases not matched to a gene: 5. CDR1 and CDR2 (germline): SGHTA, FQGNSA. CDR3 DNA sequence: TGTGCCAGCAGCTTAGAGGGGAGGGCGAAGACCCAGTACTTC. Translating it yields CASSLEGRAKTQYF.

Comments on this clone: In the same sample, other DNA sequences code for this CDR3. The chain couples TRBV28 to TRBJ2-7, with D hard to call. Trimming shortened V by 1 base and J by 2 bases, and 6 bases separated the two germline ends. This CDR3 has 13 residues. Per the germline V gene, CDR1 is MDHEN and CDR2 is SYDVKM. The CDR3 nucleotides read TGTGCCAGCAGTTTATCTGGCCCCTACGAGCAGTACTTC. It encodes CASSLSGPYEQYF.

CDR3 residues: CASSPGPRDEQYF. For the CDR3, the DNA is TGTGCCAGCTCACCAGGCCCTCGGGACGAGCAGTACTTC. The chain has TRBV18 and TRBJ2-7; D is ambiguous. With 2 bases removed from V and 5 bases from J, the gap between germline ends came to 10 bases. Germline assignment: CDR1 KGHSH and CDR2 LQKENI. The CDR3 covers 13 residues. Complete variable domain (other parts from reference TRBV18 and TRBJ2-7): NAGVMQNPRHLVRRRGQEARLRCSPMKGHSHVYWYRQLPEEGLKFMVYLQKENIIDESGMPKERFSAEFPKEGPSILRIQQVVRGDSAAYFCASSPGPRDEQYFGPGTRLTVT.

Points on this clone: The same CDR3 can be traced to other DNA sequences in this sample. CDR3 sequence reads: CASRLGQGAYYGYTF. The CDR3 DNA is TGTGCCAGCAGGCTGGGACAGGGGGCATACTATGGCTACACCTTC. J is TRBJ1-2 and V is TRBV27; 12 positions agree with TRBD1. The CDR3 has 15 residues. V shed 6 bases, J shed 3 bases, and the junction held 5 bases outside the gene matches. Germline CDR1 reads MNHEY; CDR2 reads SMNVEV (reference sequence).

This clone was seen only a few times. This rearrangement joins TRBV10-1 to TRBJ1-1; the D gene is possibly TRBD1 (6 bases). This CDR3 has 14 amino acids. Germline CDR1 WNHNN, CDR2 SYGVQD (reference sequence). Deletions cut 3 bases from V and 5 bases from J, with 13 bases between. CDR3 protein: CASSDHRVRTEAFF. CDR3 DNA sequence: TGCGCCAGCAGTGACCACAGGGTGCGGACTGAAGCTTTCTTT.

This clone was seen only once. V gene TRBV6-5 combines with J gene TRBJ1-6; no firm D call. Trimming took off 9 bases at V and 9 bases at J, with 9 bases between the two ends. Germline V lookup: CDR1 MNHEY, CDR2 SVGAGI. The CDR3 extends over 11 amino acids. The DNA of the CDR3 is TGTGCCAGTCTGTCCGGTTCACCCCTCCACTTT. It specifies CASLSGSPLHF.

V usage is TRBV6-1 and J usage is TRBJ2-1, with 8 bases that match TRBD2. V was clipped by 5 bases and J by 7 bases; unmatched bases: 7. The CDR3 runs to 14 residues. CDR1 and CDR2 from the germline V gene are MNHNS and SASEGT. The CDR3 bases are TGTGCCAGCAGTACTAGCGGCCTCGGGAATGAGCAGTTCTTC. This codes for CASSTSGLGNEQFF.

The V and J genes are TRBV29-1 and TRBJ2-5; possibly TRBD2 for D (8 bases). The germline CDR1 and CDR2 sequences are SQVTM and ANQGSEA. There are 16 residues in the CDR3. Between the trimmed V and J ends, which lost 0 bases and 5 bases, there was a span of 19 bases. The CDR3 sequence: CSVEDRSGGRGETQYF. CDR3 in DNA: TGCAGCGTTGAAGATAGAAGCGGGGGCAGGGGGGAGACCCAGTACTTC.

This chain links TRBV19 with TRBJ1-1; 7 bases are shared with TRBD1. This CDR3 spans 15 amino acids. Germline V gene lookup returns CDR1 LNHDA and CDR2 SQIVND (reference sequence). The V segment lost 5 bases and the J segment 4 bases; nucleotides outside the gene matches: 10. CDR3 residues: CASSLSPGQLTEAFF. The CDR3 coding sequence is TGTGCCAGTAGTCTCTCCCCGGGACAGCTCACTGAAGCTTTCTTT.

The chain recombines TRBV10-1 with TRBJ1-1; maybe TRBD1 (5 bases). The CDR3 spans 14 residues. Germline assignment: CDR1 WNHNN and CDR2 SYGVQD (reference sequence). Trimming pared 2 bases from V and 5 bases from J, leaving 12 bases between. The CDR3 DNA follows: TGCGCCAGCAGTGAGATTGGCAGGGTGACTGAAGCTTTCTTT. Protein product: CASSEIGRVTEAFF.

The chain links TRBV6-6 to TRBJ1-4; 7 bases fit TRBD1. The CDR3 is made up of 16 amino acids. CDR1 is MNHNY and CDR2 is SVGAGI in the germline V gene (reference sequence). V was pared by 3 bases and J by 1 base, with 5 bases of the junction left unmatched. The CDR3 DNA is TGTGCCAGCAGTTATGGGGGACAGAAAACTAATGAAAAACTGTTTTTT. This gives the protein CASSYGGQKTNEKLFF.

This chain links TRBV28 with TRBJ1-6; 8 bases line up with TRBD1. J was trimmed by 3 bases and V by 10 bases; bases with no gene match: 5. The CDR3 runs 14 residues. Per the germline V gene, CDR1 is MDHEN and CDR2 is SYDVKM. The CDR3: CATPGQDYNSPLHF. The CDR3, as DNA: TGTGCCACCCCGGGACAGGACTATAATTCACCCCTCCACTTT. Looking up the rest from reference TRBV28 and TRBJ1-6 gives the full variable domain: DVKVTQSSRYLVKRTGEKVFLECVQDMDHENMFWYRQDPGLGLRLIYFSYDVKMKEKGDIPEGYSVSREKKERFSLILESASTNQTSMYLCATPGQDYNSPLHFGNGTRLTVT.

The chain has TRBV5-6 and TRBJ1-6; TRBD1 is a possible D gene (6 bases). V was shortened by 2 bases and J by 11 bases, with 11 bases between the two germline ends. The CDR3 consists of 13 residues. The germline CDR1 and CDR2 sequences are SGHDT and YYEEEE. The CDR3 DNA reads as TGTGCCAGCAGCTTAACAGGGATGACACCCCTCCACTTT. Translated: CASSLTGMTPLHF.

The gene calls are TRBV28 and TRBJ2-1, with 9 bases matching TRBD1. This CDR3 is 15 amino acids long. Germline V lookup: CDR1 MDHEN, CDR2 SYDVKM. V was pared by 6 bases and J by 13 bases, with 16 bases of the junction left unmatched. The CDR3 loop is CASSLGGTGGQGQFF. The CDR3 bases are TGTGCCAGCAGCCTAGGCGGAACCGGGGGACAGGGCCAGTTCTTC.